These 13 T cell receptor beta chains were sequenced from one sample in a study of Graves' ophthalmopathy and Graves' hyperthyroidism. Amplification targeted the TCR beta CDR3 regions, with RNA transcripts as the source material. RT-PCR was first run with HTBI primers, then multiplex PCR in a second round. A single record per CDR3 protein comes from TCRdb applying MiXCR to the multiplex PCR reads. The repertoire holds about 480,000 distinct CDR3 sequences, 13% to 15% seen once, with approximately 9.8% in the top ten. Sequencing used blood. These receptors originate from a young woman with Graves' ophthalmopathy.

This clonotype was found a few times. It may be a read error: a sequence one base away is much more abundant. The J gene is TRBJ1-1, the V gene TRBV6-4, with unresolved D. The CDR3 is 15 amino acids. The germline V and J ends were trimmed by 10 bases and 0 bases, with 18 bases remaining between them. Germline CDR1 is MRHNA and CDR2 is SNTAGT. The CDR3 DNA reads TGTGCCAACACCGGCAAGCCGCTGATGAACACTGAAGCTTTCTTT. Protein product: CANTGKPLMNTEAFF.

This clonotype was detected ten times or more. This chain joins TRBV27 and TRBJ2-7; maybe TRBD1 (6 bases). The CDR3 is 13 residues long. Trimming took 5 bases from V and 6 from J, leaving 14 bases between them. Per the germline V gene, CDR1 is MNHEY and CDR2 is SMNVEV (reference sequence). As DNA, the CDR3 is TGTGCCAGCAGTCTGAACAGGGTAGGCGAGCAGTACTTC. This sequence encodes CASSLNRVGEQYF.

This clonotype was counted ten times or more. V gene TRBV30 combines with J gene TRBJ2-4; D is perhaps TRBD1 (6 bases). Germline CDR1 is GTSNPN and CDR2 is SVGIG (reference sequence). The CDR3 spans 13 residues. The V gene lost 4 bases and the J gene lost 5 bases, with 12 bases spanning the gap. CDR3 coding DNA: TGTGCCTGGACAGGGGTGAGCGAAAACATTCAGTACTTC. Amino acid sequence: CAWTGVSENIQYF.

The sample holds many counts of this clonotype. The chain joins TRBV12-3 or TRBV12-4 to TRBJ2-2; 9 bases are a match to TRBD2. The CDR3 has 15 amino acids. Trimming removed 5 bases from V and 6 bases from J; junction bases left unmatched: 7. The CDR3 DNA is TGTGCCAGCAGTGCCAGGACTAGCGATCCCGGGGAGCTGTTTTTT. Residues: CASSARTSDPGELFF.

This clonotype was seen repeatedly, ten times or more. The chain couples TRBV24-1 to TRBJ1-5, with D perhaps matching TRBD1 (5 bases). V was shortened by 3 bases and J by 4 bases, with 12 bases between the two germline ends. This CDR3 is 15 amino acids long. Germline CDR1 KGHDR, CDR2 SFDVKD. CDR3: CATSDNRDFNQPQHF. The CDR3 nucleotides read TGTGCCACCAGTGATAACCGGGACTTTAATCAGCCCCAGCATTTT.

The sample holds many counts of this clonotype. This rearrangement joins TRBV20-1 to TRBJ1-5; 9 bases are shared with TRBD1. The length of the CDR3 is 13 residues. After removal of 4 bases from V and 6 bases from J, the junction contained 4 bases not matched to a gene. Germline CDR1 is DFQATT and CDR2 is SNEGSKA (reference sequence). CDR3 residues: CSAKQGASQPQHF. CDR3 bases: TGCAGTGCTAAACAGGGGGCGAGTCAGCCCCAGCATTTT.

This clonotype was detected many times. The V gene is TRBV6-1, the J gene TRBJ2-7; no firm D call. V was shortened by 2 bases and J by 0 bases, with 11 bases between the two germline ends. The CDR3 contains 15 residues. Germline V gene sequence: CDR1 MNHNS, CDR2 SASEGT. CDR3 in DNA: TGTGCCAGCAGTGAAATCCCCACAAGCTCCTACGAGCAGTACTTC. It specifies CASSEIPTSSYEQYF.

This clonotype was seen repeatedly, ten times or more. This chain links TRBV7-8 with TRBJ2-7; TRBD1 agrees at 9 bases. With V trimmed by 5 bases and J by 3 bases, 5 bases remained unmatched. CDR1 is SGHVS, CDR2 FQNEAQ, per germline. The CDR3 contains 14 residues. The CDR3 sequence: CASSQGTGNYEQYF. CDR3 sequence (DNA): TGTGCCAGCAGCCAAGGGACAGGGAACTACGAGCAGTACTTC.

This clonotype was recorded many times. The CDR3 is CASSYEHDYGYTF. The CDR3 DNA is TGTGCCAGCAGTTACGAGCATGACTATGGCTACACCTTC. V usage is TRBV6-5 and J usage is TRBJ1-2; D gene unclear. Trimming took 2 bases from V and 3 from J, leaving 7 bases between them. The length of the CDR3 is 13 residues. Germline V gene data show CDR1 as MNHEY and CDR2 as SVGAGI.

This clonotype was observed a few times. The chain uses TRBV19 and TRBJ2-7; the match to TRBD2 covers 12 bases. V dropped 5 bases and J dropped 6; count of bases not matched to a gene: 17. Per germline, CDR1 LNHDA and CDR2 SQIVND (reference sequence). The CDR3 is 18 residues long. CDR3 sequence reads: CASSPVLAGGNPYGEQYF. CDR3 bases: TGTGCCAGTAGTCCGGTCCTAGCGGGAGGGAACCCCTATGGCGAGCAGTACTTC. Full variable domain (missing parts from reference TRBV19 and TRBJ2-7): DGGITQSPKYLFRKEGQNVTLSCEQNLNHDAMYWYRQDPGQGLRLIYYSQIVNDFQKGDIAEGYSVSREKKESFPLTVTSAQKNPTAFYLCASSPVLAGGNPYGEQYFGPGTRLTVT.

Ten or more counts support this clonotype. The rearrangement links TRBV29-1 to TRBJ1-1, with D tentatively TRBD1 (5 bases). Germline V gives CDR1 SQVTM, CDR2 ANQGSEA. The CDR3 runs to 14 residues. V lost 1 base and J lost 5, with 14 bases in between. The CDR3 coding sequence is TGCAGCGTTGAAGGAAGGGAGGGGTGGACTGAAGCTTTCTTT. Protein sequence: CSVEGREGWTEAFF.

This clonotype was seen repeatedly, ten times or more. This chain uses TRBV12-3 or TRBV12-4 with TRBJ2-7; tentative D call: TRBD2 (6 bases). The CDR3 runs 15 residues. Trimming pared 5 bases from V and 0 bases from J, leaving 14 bases between. DNA for the CDR3: TGTGCCAGCAGTCTGGGACTTTCAAGCTCCTACGAGCAGTACTTC. Translation: CASSLGLSSSYEQYF.

This clonotype occurred many times. The chain uses TRBV6-5 and TRBJ2-7, with 10 bases identical to TRBD1. This CDR3 has 15 amino acids. Trimming at V came to 4 bases and at J to 7 bases, leaving 10 bases not matched to a gene. Germline V CDR1 and CDR2: MNHEY, SVGAGI. The CDR3 sequence: CASSSLGQGSLEQYF. DNA for the CDR3: TGTGCCAGCAGTTCCCTGGGACAGGGGTCATTGGAGCAGTACTTC.